This TCR beta chain is from a study of T cell clonality in common variable immunodeficiency. Study observations and caveats: Shared TCRbeta clones were fewer between CVID subjects than controls.

Using immunoSEQ multiplex PCR, the repertoire was profiled, and TCRdb retains in-frame clones only, with some absent. Sampling found 51,000 or so clones, none seen once. Remarks on this clone: What it binds is unknown.

Caucasian heritage predominated among both patients and controls. This clonotype originated in a person between 18 and 75 years old in good health. The sample was peripheral blood mononuclear cells.

CDR3 DNA (partial): TGCGCCAGCAGTGACCCCGGGACTAGCGGGGTAGAGACC. Encoded protein: CASSDPGTSGVET. The full CDR3 is CASSDPGTSGVETQYF. The chain employs TRBV10-1 and TRBJ2-5; 13 bases line up with TRBD2. The CDR3 end lies 3 residues beyond the end of the read and is filled in from the germline J gene. With V trimmed by 3 bases and J by 4 bases, 5 bases remained unmatched. The CDR3 consists of 16 residues. Germline V gene data show CDR1 as WNHNN and CDR2 as SYGVQD (reference sequence).